Below, 8 T cell receptor beta chains from the same sample are listed, as sequenced in a study of blood T cells in healthy people across ages. The use of a sample-barcoded 5' primer and a J-beta primer mix characterized a second PCR of roughly 7 to 11 cycles. MiXCR was run by TCRdb on the 5' RACE reads, yielding one entry per CDR3 protein. The sample lists around 800,000 distinct CDR3 sequences, under 30% occurring once. This same sample was also taken into another study, of T cells of mothers and their children.

Sequenced sample: blood. Receptors originate from a boy aged 10-17 years in good health.

The chain employs TRBV7-9 and TRBJ2-5; 9 nucleotides align to TRBD1. The DNA matches TRBJ2-7 better at its end, which makes the J call doubtful. The CDR3 sequence is 15 residues long. Germline V lookup: CDR1 SEHNR, CDR2 FQNEAQ (reference sequence). The CDR3 DNA sequence: TGTGCCAGCAATGGGCAGGGACAGGGTGGCCACGAGCAGTACTTC. This translates into CASNGQGQGGHEQYF.

The rearrangement links TRBV5-1 to TRBJ2-1; D call uncertain. This CDR3 has 14 amino acids. Per the germline V gene, CDR1 is SGHRS and CDR2 is YFSETQ. Between the trimmed V and J ends, which lost 2 bases and 2 bases, there was a span of 8 bases. CDR3 protein: CASSFRSAYNEQFF. The CDR3 DNA is TGCGCCAGCAGCTTTCGGAGTGCCTACAATGAGCAGTTCTTC.

This chain uses TRBV5-1 with TRBJ2-1, with a tentative D call TRBD1 (5 bases). The V gene lost 2 bases and the J gene lost 8 bases, with 8 bases spanning the gap. The CDR3 is made up of 12 amino acids. Germline assignment: CDR1 SGHRS and CDR2 YFSETQ. The CDR3 is CASSLWGDEQFF. The CDR3 DNA is TGCGCCAGCAGCTTATGGGGCGATGAGCAGTTCTTC.

The chain employs TRBV12-3 or TRBV12-4 and TRBJ2-7; D may match TRBD1 or TRBD2 (5 bases each). The DNA end is more similar to TRBJ2-1, so the J call may be wrong. This CDR3 has 15 residues. The DNA for the CDR3 is TGTGCCAGCAGTTTTCTTACAGGCCCTGGGGGTGAGCAGTTCTTC. Amino acids: CASSFLTGPGGEQFF.

The rearrangement uses TRBV5-1 and TRBJ2-1; possibly TRBD1 for D (5 bases). The ends were cut back, 0 bases at V and 5 bases at J, with 12 bases in the middle. The CDR3 is made up of 15 amino acids. CDR1 is SGHRS, CDR2 YFSETQ, per germline. The chain's CDR3 is CASSLEPGPNNEQFF. The CDR3 DNA reads as TGCGCCAGCAGCTTGGAACCAGGGCCCAACAATGAGCAGTTCTTC.

This clonotype was detected a few times. The V and J genes are TRBV20-1 and TRBJ2-7; the match to TRBD2 covers 14 bases. Germline V gene sequence: CDR1 DFQATT, CDR2 SNEGSKA (reference sequence). The trim removed 5 bases at V and 6 bases at J, leaving 12 bases unmatched. The CDR3 totals 16 residues. The chain's CDR3 is CSAAAGLAGVGAEQYF. The DNA of the CDR3 is TGCAGTGCTGCTGCGGGACTAGCGGGGGTAGGGGCCGAGCAGTACTTC.

The genes are TRBV10-3 and TRBJ2-5; D possibly uses TRBD1 or TRBD2 (6 bases each). Trimming stripped 10 bases from V and 9 bases from J, with 18 bases between. The germline CDR1 and CDR2 sequences are ENHRY and SYGVKD. The CDR3 runs 12 residues. The DNA for the CDR3 is TGTGCCACAGGACCTGAGGGGGAGGCCCAGTACTTC. Its protein product is CATGPEGEAQYF.

Only a few counts were recorded for this clonotype. For the CDR3, the DNA is TGTGCCATCAGTGAGTCGAACCCCCCAGGGGTAGTGACCAAAAACATTCAGTACTTC. Protein product: CAISESNPPGVVTKNIQYF. This sequence joins TRBV10-3 and TRBJ2-4; tentative D call: TRBD1 (6 bases). The CDR3 runs to 19 residues. V was shortened by 0 bases and J by 2 bases, with 20 bases between the two germline ends. Germline V gene sequence: CDR1 ENHRY, CDR2 SYGVKD.